The next 8 T cell receptor beta chains were all read from a single sample in a study of blood T cell repertoires in COVID-19. Repertoires were generated with immunoSEQ multiplex PCR, while TCRdb's copy carries only in-frame clones and drops some. Of about 270,000 clones listed, about 91% are singletons. Source material: peripheral blood. These receptors were obtained from a person aged 18 to 35 with COVID-19, enrolled during active disease.

The rearrangement links TRBV7-9 to TRBJ1-2; 8 bases map to TRBD1. The V gene's germline CDR1 is SEHNR and CDR2 FQNEAQ (reference sequence). With 5 bases clipped from V and 7 bases from J, the junction kept 9 bases outside the gene matches. CDR3 length: 14 residues. CDR3 sequence reads: CASSTFGTGCGYTF. The CDR3 nucleotides read TGTGCCAGCAGCACCTTCGGGACAGGCTGTGGCTACACCTTC.

The V call is TRBV7-2, the J call TRBJ1-4; no clear D gene. V gave up 1 base and J gave up 8 bases, with 8 bases separating them. CDR3 size: 13 residues. CDR1 is SGHTA and CDR2 is FQGNSA in the germline V gene. CDR3 in amino acids: CASSLVGREKLFF. The CDR3 nucleotides read TGTGCCAGCAGCTTAGTGGGGAGGGAAAAACTGTTTTTT.

In nucleotides, the CDR3 is TGTGCCAGCAGCTCCAGTGAGCTCCAGGACAGTCATAAAGAGACCCAGTACTTC. It is translated as CASSSSELQDSHKETQYF. V is TRBV5-4 and J is TRBJ2-5; D may be TRBD1 (6 bases). V lost 3 bases and J lost 3, with 24 bases in between. The CDR3 runs to 18 residues. Germline CDR1 reads SGHNT; CDR2 reads YYREEE (reference sequence).

For the CDR3, the DNA is TGTGCCAGTAGTATAGTAGACTCTCAGGAGCAGTTCTTC. As protein: CASSIVDSQEQFF. The chain uses TRBV19 and TRBJ2-1; no reliable D call. CDR1 and CDR2 from the germline V gene are LNHDA and SQIVND (reference sequence). The germline V and J ends were trimmed by 1 base and 10 bases, with 11 bases remaining between them. This CDR3 has 13 residues.

V usage is TRBV18 and J usage is TRBJ1-2; 8 bases are shared with TRBD1. The CDR3 covers 13 residues. Germline trimming cut 3 bases from V and 6 bases from J; bases unmatched to any gene: 3. The V gene's germline CDR1 is KGHSH and CDR2 LQKENI. As DNA, the CDR3 is TGTGCCAGCTCACCGGACAGGGACCATGGCTACACCTTC. Its protein product is CASSPDRDHGYTF.

This clone showed up just once. This chain links TRBV5-1 with TRBJ2-2, with D possibly TRBD1 on 5 matching bases. The germline V and J ends were trimmed by 2 bases and 5 bases, with 13 bases remaining between them. The CDR3 loop spans 15 amino acids. Germline V lookup: CDR1 SGHRS, CDR2 YFSETQ. This CDR3 is CASSFRVLGTGELFF. CDR3 nucleotide sequence: TGCGCCAGCAGCTTCAGGGTCCTGGGGACCGGGGAGCTGTTTTTT.

J is TRBJ1-2 and V is TRBV11-2, with D perhaps TRBD1 (6 bases). The CDR3 runs to 14 residues. Germline V gene data show CDR1 as SGHAT and CDR2 as FQNNGV. V was shortened by 3 bases and J by 4 bases, with 12 bases between the two germline ends. CDR3 sequence reads: CASSFGGPPYGYTF. CDR3 sequence (DNA): TGTGCCAGCAGCTTTGGGGGCCCCCCCTATGGCTACACCTTC.

The V call is TRBV7-2, the J call TRBJ2-1, with 9 bases fitting TRBD2. V lost 1 base to trimming and J lost 6 bases; unmatched junction nucleotides: 4. This CDR3 is 15 amino acids long. Germline V CDR1 and CDR2: SGHTA, FQGNSA. The CDR3 protein is CASSLEPSGVNEQFF. CDR3 DNA: TGTGCCAGCAGCTTAGAACCTAGCGGGGTCAATGAGCAGTTCTTC.